The clone carrying this TCR beta chain was observed many times. The germline V gene has CDR1 KGHSH and CDR2 LQKENI. Trimming cost V 5 bases and J 8 bases, with 15 bases left between them. CDR3 length: 13 amino acids. The data belong to a study of CD8+CD57+ T cells in acquired aplastic anemia. Whoever was chosen for sequencing had shown CD8+CD57+ cell expansion by flow cytometry. Genomic DNA acted as the template from which TCR beta VDJ combination and CDR3 sequence profiling were carried out. MiXCR was run by TCRdb on the reads, yielding one entry per CDR3 protein. This sample has approximately 150,000 distinct CDR3 sequences, with 40% to 55% found just once.

Sequenced sample: sorted CD4+, CD8+, or CD8+CD57+ T cells (not recorded which) from PBMCs. The J gene is TRBJ1-2, the V gene TRBV18; no firm D call. This TCR derives from a human donor with aplastic anemia. The CDR3 DNA reads TGTGCCAGCTCAGAGGCAGACTCACGGGGCTACACCTTC. It encodes CASSEADSRGYTF.